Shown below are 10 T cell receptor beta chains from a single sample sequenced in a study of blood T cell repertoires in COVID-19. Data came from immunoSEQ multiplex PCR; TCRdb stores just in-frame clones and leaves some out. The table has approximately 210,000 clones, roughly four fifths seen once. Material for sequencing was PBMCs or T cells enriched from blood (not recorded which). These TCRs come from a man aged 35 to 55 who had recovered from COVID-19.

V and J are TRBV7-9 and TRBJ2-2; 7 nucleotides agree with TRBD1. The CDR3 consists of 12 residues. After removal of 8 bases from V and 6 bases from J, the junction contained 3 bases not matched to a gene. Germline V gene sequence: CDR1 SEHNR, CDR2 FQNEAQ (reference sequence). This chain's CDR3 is CASAQGAGELFF. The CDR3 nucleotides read TGTGCCAGCGCCCAGGGGGCCGGGGAGCTGTTTTTT.

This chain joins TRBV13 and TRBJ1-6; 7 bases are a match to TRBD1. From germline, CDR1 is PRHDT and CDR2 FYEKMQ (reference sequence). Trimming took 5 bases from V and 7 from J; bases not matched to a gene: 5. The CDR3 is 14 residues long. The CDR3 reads CASSPRDSNSPLHF. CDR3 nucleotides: TGTGCCAGCAGCCCTCGGGACAGCAATTCACCCCTCCACTTT.

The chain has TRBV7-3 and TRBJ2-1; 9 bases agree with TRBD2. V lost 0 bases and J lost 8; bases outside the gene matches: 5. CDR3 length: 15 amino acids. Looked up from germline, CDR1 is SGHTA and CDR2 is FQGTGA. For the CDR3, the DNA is TGTGCCAGCAGCTTAACGGCGGGAGGGTCCTATGAGCAGTTCTTC. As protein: CASSLTAGGSYEQFF.

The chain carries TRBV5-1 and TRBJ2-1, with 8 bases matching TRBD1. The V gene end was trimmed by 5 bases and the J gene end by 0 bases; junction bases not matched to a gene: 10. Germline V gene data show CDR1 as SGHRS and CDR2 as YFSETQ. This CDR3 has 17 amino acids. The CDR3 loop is CASSPFRGLSSYNEQFF. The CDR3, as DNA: TGCGCCAGCAGTCCATTCAGGGGGCTTAGCTCCTACAATGAGCAGTTCTTC.

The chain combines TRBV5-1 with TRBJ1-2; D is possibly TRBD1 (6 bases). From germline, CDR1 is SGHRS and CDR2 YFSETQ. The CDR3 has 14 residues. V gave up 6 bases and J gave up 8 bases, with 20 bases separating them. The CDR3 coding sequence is TGCGCCAGCACAGTCGTAGCAGGGGAAGACGGCTACACCTTC. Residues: CASTVVAGEDGYTF.

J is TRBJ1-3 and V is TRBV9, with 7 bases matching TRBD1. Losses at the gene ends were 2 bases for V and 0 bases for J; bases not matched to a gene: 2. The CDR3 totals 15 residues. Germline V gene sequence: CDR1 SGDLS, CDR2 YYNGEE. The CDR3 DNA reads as TGTGCCAGCAGCGTTACAGGGGACTCTGGAAACACCATATATTTT. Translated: CASSVTGDSGNTIYF.

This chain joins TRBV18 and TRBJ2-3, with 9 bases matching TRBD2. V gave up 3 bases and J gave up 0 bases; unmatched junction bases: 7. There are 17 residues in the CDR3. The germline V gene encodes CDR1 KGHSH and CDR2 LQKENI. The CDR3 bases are TGTGCCAGCTCACCCGCCAGTACTAGCGGGAGCACAGATACGCAGTATTTT. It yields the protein CASSPASTSGSTDTQYF.

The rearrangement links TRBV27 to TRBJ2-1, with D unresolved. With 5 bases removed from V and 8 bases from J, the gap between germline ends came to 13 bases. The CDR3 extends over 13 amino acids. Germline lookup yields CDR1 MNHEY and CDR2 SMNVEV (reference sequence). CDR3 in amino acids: CASSGGPQDEQFF. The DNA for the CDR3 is TGTGCCAGCAGTGGTGGGCCCCAGGATGAGCAGTTCTTC.

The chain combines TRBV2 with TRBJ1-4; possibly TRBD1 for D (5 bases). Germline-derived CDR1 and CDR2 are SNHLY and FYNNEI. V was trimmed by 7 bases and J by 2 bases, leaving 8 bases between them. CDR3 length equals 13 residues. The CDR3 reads CASTGVTNEKLFF. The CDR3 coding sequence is TGTGCCAGCACGGGGGTTACTAATGAAAAACTGTTTTTT.

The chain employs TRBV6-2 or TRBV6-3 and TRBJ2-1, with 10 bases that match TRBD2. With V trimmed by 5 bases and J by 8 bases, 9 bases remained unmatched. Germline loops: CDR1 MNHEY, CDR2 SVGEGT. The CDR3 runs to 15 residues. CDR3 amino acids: CASSTIIAGGHEQFF. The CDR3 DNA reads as TGTGCCAGCAGTACGATAATAGCGGGAGGCCATGAGCAGTTCTTC.